This TCR beta chain was recovered during a study of blood T cell repertoires in COVID-19 (dated by TCRdb to the early 2020s). Notes on the research overall: The collaborator samples originated in the United States, Italy and Spain and spanned the acute and convalescent phases of COVID-19. Nearly every sample came with metadata listing a de-identified subject ID, COVID-19 status, age in years and sex. Where HLA class I and class II types were available, the types were taken from metadata supplied by the sample provider, not from assay-based typing. Samples were obtained from the ongoing ImmuneRACE study (first 160 participants) and from 950 to 1,500 subjects provided by 6 global collaborators. The repertoires were released in a freely available public database meant as a resource for research on the immune response to SARS-CoV-2. The material from the prospective study consisted of cDNA or gDNA derived from T cells, B-cell-depleted T cells, or PBMCs. Deeply sampled blood TCRbeta repertoires from subjects exposed to, actively infected with, or recovered from COVID-19 were included in the dataset. Summary of the overall study and its limitations: Clinical and demographic metadata were provided uncurated, with the amount varying by source and participant.

The count of this clone is one. Which antigen it targets is not known. Within one base of it there is no much larger clone, and no base qualities were kept. The CDR3 covers 13 residues, taking in both the cysteine and the phenylalanine. Only the CDR3 portion is preserved as DNA: 39 bases, with reading frame beginning at the first base. V is trimmed back by 6 bases and J by 4 bases, and the junction contains 5 bases that no gene match accounts for. According to the germline V gene, CDR1 reads MNHEY and CDR2 reads SVGAGI. The immunoSEQ Assay, a bias-controlled multiplex PCR, was used to amplify TCRbeta CDR3 regions from genomic DNA. On the authors' methods: Within the assay, amplification of reference gene primers was used to estimate how many nucleated cells each sample contained. Sequence reads were collapsed and filtered to measure the absolute abundance of every unique TCRbeta CDR3 rearrangement. Productive Simpson clonality was computed per sample as the square root of Simpson's diversity index over productive rearrangements. The table was pulled from immuneACCESS by TCRdb, which kept in-frame rearrangements only. Such tables lose some clones; where checked, under half of the loss comes from unresolved V genes, and the rest has no known cause. That table furnishes V, J and clone size, whereas the DNA furnished D and trimming. This sample gives about 220,000 clones in total; around 82% of them show up just once. 4.5% to 5% of the sample lies in the top ten.

In the prospective study, participants were roughly 18 to 95 years old, resided in approximately 22 geographic areas of the United States, and were enrolled through a virtual design. To assign participants to cohorts, the prospective study relied on clinical history that participants themselves reported in a screening survey and a study questionnaire. Exposed participants had been in contact, within 2 weeks of entering the study, with a person who had a PCR-confirmed or clinician-diagnosed case of COVID-19. In the prospective study, whole blood, serum and a nasopharyngeal or oropharyngeal swab were collected from each participant by mobile phlebotomists. Additional blood draws and questionnaires over an approximately two-month period could optionally be provided by prospective study participants. Before DNA extraction, prospective study blood samples were shipped either frozen or at room temperature.

The rearrangement combines TRBV6-5 with TRBJ1-1; TRBD1 matches 7 bases in the middle. This sequence originates from a woman aged 45-59 years who had been exposed to COVID-19. The sequencing input was PBMCs or T cells enriched from blood (not recorded which). The CDR3: CASRRQGTTEAFF. The DNA is as follows: TGTGCCAGCAGGCGACAGGGAACCACTGAAGCTTTCTTT.